Detailed here is one T cell receptor (beta chain). As yet, its antigen is unknown. Germline CDR1 and CDR2: SNHLY and FYNNEI. This CDR3 spans 16 amino acids. TCRdb re-called the 5' RACE reads; every CDR3 protein appears as one record, without DNA. This sample's table reports 70,000 to 95,000 distinct CDR3 sequences. These data come from a study of monozygotic twins with inflammatory bowel disease. Notes on the study in general: Researchers were unable to tell different T cell subtypes apart. Patients got different immunosuppressive treatments, which may have made their repertoires more variable.

The receptor comes from a human donor with ulcerative colitis or Crohn's disease, or a healthy co-twin of an affected twin (not recorded which). The V call is TRBV2, the J call TRBJ2-2; TCRdb's D call of TRBD1 is untestable without DNA. Sequencing was carried out using blood. Here the CDR3 reads CASSVRGTYNTGELFF.